A selection of T cell receptor beta chains follows, all from one sample in a study of blood T cells in healthy people across ages. TCRdb reanalysed the 5' RACE reads using MiXCR and keeps one entry per CDR3 protein. Here the sample spans around 1,800,000 distinct CDR3 sequences, roughly two fifths being singletons. The sample taken for sequencing was blood. The receptors derive from a human donor in good health. The CDR3 runs from the conserved cysteine through the conserved F or W. D genes are given only for firm matches. The listing skips clone size in some rows; elsewhere it reads once, few, many or a size class.

>13|TRBV9|TRBJ2-3|-|-
CASSVEAGDTQYF
TGTGCCAGCAGCGTAGAGGCAGGAGATACGCAGTATTTT
>13|TRBV5-1|TRBJ2-5|-|few
CASSLDSYETQYF
TGCGCCAGCAGCTTGGACAGCTATGAGACCCAGTACTTC
>16|TRBV6-2/TRBV6-3|TRBJ2-1|TRBD2|-
CASGLAGGRIYNEQFF
TGTGCCAGCGGACTAGCGGGGGGGCGGATCTACAATGAGCAGTTCTTC
>13|TRBV7-2|TRBJ2-1|-|-
CASSLGLHGEQFF
TGTGCCAGCAGCTTAGGGCTTCATGGCGAGCAGTTCTTC
>12|TRBV5-1|TRBJ2-5|-|-
CASNLRGETQYF
TGCGCCAGCAACCTCAGAGGAGAGACCCAGTACTTC
>12|TRBV29-1|TRBJ2-5|TRBD2|many
CSGASGVETQYF
TGCAGCGGTGCTAGCGGGGTGGAGACCCAGTACTTC
>15|TRBV7-8|TRBJ1-2|TRBD1|-
CASSYSGGSNYGYTF
TGTGCCAGCAGCTACTCAGGGGGCTCCAACTATGGCTACACCTTC
>16|TRBV7-9|TRBJ2-1|TRBD2|-
CASSLPGLAGDNEQFF
TGTGCCAGCAGCTTACCCGGACTAGCGGGGGACAATGAGCAGTTCTTC
>13|TRBV25-1|TRBJ1-2|TRBD1|-
CASSMGTAYGYTF
TGTGCCAGCAGTATGGGGACAGCCTATGGCTACACCTTC
>15|TRBV6-5|TRBJ1-4|-|-
CASSYLLQPGEKLFF
TGTGCCAGCAGTTACCTACTCCAACCAGGGGAAAAACTGTTTTTT
>15|TRBV7-2|TRBJ2-1|TRBD2|-
CASSLWLAASNEQFF
TGTGCCAGCAGCTTATGGCTAGCGGCCTCCAATGAGCAGTTCTTC
>16|TRBV28|TRBJ2-5|TRBD1|-
CASSLLRGRREETQYF
TGTGCCAGCAGTTTATTAAGGGGGCGCAGGGAAGAGACCCAGTACTTC
>13|TRBV12-3/TRBV12-4|TRBJ1-1|TRBD1|few
CASTRQGGTEAFF
TGTGCCAGCACTCGACAGGGAGGGACTGAAGCTTTCTTT
>18|TRBV4-3|TRBJ2-3|TRBD2|few
CASSQDSVGSSGGNTQYF
TGCGCCAGCAGCCAAGATTCAGTCGGTAGTAGCGGGGGGAATACGCAGTATTTT
>15|TRBV5-1|TRBJ2-1|-|-
CASSSPGTSNNEQFF
TGCGCCAGCAGCTCCCCCGGGACTTCCAACAATGAGCAGTTCTTC
>13|TRBV12-3/TRBV12-4|TRBJ2-2|-|few
CASSPWGPGELFF
TGTGCCAGCAGTCCTTGGGGGCCCGGGGAGCTGTTTTTT
>16|TRBV7-2|TRBJ1-2|-|once
CASKLRRDLGAYGYTF
TGTGCCAGCAAACTACGGCGGGATTTGGGTGCCTATGGCTACACCTTC
>12|TRBV20-1|TRBJ1-1|-|-
CSARRRQSAAFF
TGCAGTGCTAGACGTAGACAGTCAGCAGCTTTCTTT
>15|TRBV28|TRBJ2-7|-|-
CASSLGFEGSYEQYF
TGTGCCAGCAGTTTAGGTTTTGAGGGCTCCTACGAGCAGTACTTC
>13|TRBV5-5|TRBJ2-4|TRBD1|few
CASGQVPKNIQYF
TGTGCCAGCGGACAGGTACCCAAAAACATTCAGTACTTC
>14|TRBV5-1|TRBJ1-4|TRBD1|-
CASSYTGGAEKLFF
TGCGCCAGCAGCTACACAGGGGGCGCGGAAAAACTGTTTTTT
>13|TRBV7-2|TRBJ1-2|TRBD1|-
CASSWRTGDGHTF
TGTGCCAGCAGCTGGCGGACAGGTGATGGCCACACCTTC
>16|TRBV20-1|TRBJ1-5|-|-
CSARYLGQGGNQPQHF
TGCAGTGCTAGGTATTTAGGGCAGGGAGGAAATCAGCCCCAGCATTTT
>15|TRBV12-3/TRBV12-4|TRBJ2-7|-|-
CASSHPGRSLDEQYF
TGTGCCAGCAGTCATCCGGGACGGAGCTTGGACGAGCAGTACTTC
>15|TRBV5-5|TRBJ2-5|TRBD1|-
CASSFGTGGRETQYF
TGTGCCAGCAGCTTCGGGACAGGGGGGAGAGAGACCCAGTACTTC
>11|TRBV29-1|TRBJ2-3|-|many
CSVARGDTQYF
TGCAGCGTTGCCAGGGGAGATACGCAGTATTTT
>14|TRBV4-2|TRBJ2-7|-|-
CASSQDDTAYEQYF
TGTGCCAGCAGCCAGGACGACACAGCCTACGAGCAGTACTTC
>15|TRBV5-8|TRBJ1-2|-|few
CASSLVGGPGYGYTF
TGTGCCAGCAGCTTGGTGGGGGGGCCAGGCTATGGCTACACCTTC
>15|TRBV12-3/TRBV12-4|TRBJ2-1|-|few
CASSLDFYSYNEQFF
TGTGCCAGCAGTCTAGACTTCTATTCCTACAATGAGCAGTTCTTC
>16|TRBV5-1|TRBJ1-2|TRBD1|few
CASSLQSPGQGGGYTF
TGCGCCAGCAGCTTGCAGTCGCCGGGACAGGGGGGTGGCTACACCTTC
>12|TRBV5-1|TRBJ2-7|-|-
CASNDEGHEQYF
TGCGCCAGCAATGATGAGGGCCACGAGCAGTACTTC
>17|TRBV7-6|TRBJ2-3|-|few
CASSLEAAGALGDTQYF
TGTGCCAGCAGCTTAGAAGCGGCGGGGGCCTTAGGAGATACGCAGTATTTT
>17|TRBV12-3/TRBV12-4|TRBJ2-6|-|-
CASSFQEALSGANVLTF
TGTGCCAGCAGTTTTCAGGAGGCTCTCTCTGGGGCCAACGTCCTGACTTTC
>14|TRBV12-3/TRBV12-4|TRBJ1-1|-|-
CASSTWRLNTEAFF
TGTGCCAGCAGCACGTGGAGGTTGAACACTGAAGCTTTCTTT
>14|TRBV29-1|TRBJ2-3|TRBD1|-
CSVVRQGGTDTQYF
TGCAGCGTTGTGAGGCAGGGGGGCACAGATACGCAGTATTTT
>13|TRBV6-2/TRBV6-3|TRBJ2-3|-|few
CASSYLQADTQYF
TGTGCCAGCAGTTACTTGCAGGCAGATACGCAGTATTTT
>16|TRBV12-3/TRBV12-4|TRBJ2-7|-|-
CASSSGPSTGTYEQYF
TGTGCCAGCAGTTCAGGCCCCTCGACAGGCACCTACGAGCAGTACTTC